Presented here are 7 T cell receptor beta chains from one specimen sequenced in a study of blood T cells in healthy people across ages. With a J-beta primer mix and a sample-barcoded 5' primer, a second PCR ran about 6 to 11 cycles. TCRdb reanalysed the 5' RACE reads using MiXCR and keeps one entry per CDR3 protein. Of 250,000 to 300,000 distinct CDR3 sequences listed, around 27% are singletons. The sequenced sample was blood. The receptors were gathered from an older woman in good health.

V and J are TRBV28 and TRBJ2-3, with D tentatively TRBD2 (5 bases). Germline V CDR1 and CDR2: MDHEN, SYDVKM. There are 14 residues in the CDR3. V was shortened by 3 bases and J by 2 bases, with 9 bases between the two germline ends. The CDR3 spells CASSFSGLTDTQYF. CDR3 nucleotide sequence: TGTGCCAGCAGTTTTTCTGGACTCACAGATACGCAGTATTTT.

With respect to this clonotype: The junction does not match germline at one end; this may be a read error. This chain uses TRBV6-5 with TRBJ2-2, with a weak D call TRBD2 (5 bases). The CDR3 runs 14 residues. Germline loops: CDR1 MNHEY, CDR2 SVGAGI. The DNA for the CDR3 is TGTGCCAGCAGTTACGATAGCAGGACCGGGGAGCGGTTTTTT. Translating gives CASSYDSRTGERFF.

The chain links TRBV29-1 to TRBJ2-3; D gene ambiguous. The germline V gene has CDR1 SQVTM and CDR2 ANQGSEA. The ends were cut back, 3 bases at V and 1 base at J, with 8 bases in the middle. This CDR3 is 13 amino acids long. CDR3 sequence (DNA): TGCAGCGTTGAGATCCAGGGCACAGATACGCAGTATTTT. Its protein is CSVEIQGTDTQYF.

The CDR3: CSAQEPTRSVYIQYF. For the CDR3, the DNA is TGCAGTGCTCAGGAGCCGACTCGCTCCGTTTACATTCAGTACTTC. The rearrangement links TRBV20-1 to TRBJ2-4; D call uncertain. The germline CDR1 and CDR2 sequences are DFQATT and SNEGSKA (reference sequence). V shed 5 bases and J shed 8 bases, with 22 bases lying between them. This CDR3 has 15 residues.

V gene TRBV28 combines with J gene TRBJ2-1, with D hard to call. Looked up from germline, CDR1 is MDHEN and CDR2 is SYDVKM. This CDR3 has 12 amino acids. Trimming removed 2 bases from V and 5 bases from J, with 4 bases in between. CDR3 sequence: CASSLTDNEQFF. CDR3 in DNA: TGTGCCAGCAGTTTAACCGACAATGAGCAGTTCTTC.

This clonotype was seen a few times. The chain recombines TRBV7-8 with TRBJ1-6; D unresolved. Germline CDR1 reads SGHVS; CDR2 reads FQNEAQ. V shed 1 base and J shed 5 bases, with 0 bases lying between them. CDR3 length: 12 residues. The CDR3 DNA reads as TGTGCCAGCAGCTTAGATAATTCACCCCTCCACTTT. Amino acid sequence: CASSLDNSPLHF.

This clonotype was counted ten times or more. CDR3 bases: TGTGCCAGCAGTTTAAGGGTCGGTGAGCAGTTCTTC. Amino acids: CASSLRVGEQFF. The V and J genes are TRBV28 and TRBJ2-1, with no clear D. V was shortened by 2 bases and J by 9 bases, with 8 bases between the two germline ends. The germline V gene encodes CDR1 MDHEN and CDR2 SYDVKM. The length of the CDR3 is 12 residues.